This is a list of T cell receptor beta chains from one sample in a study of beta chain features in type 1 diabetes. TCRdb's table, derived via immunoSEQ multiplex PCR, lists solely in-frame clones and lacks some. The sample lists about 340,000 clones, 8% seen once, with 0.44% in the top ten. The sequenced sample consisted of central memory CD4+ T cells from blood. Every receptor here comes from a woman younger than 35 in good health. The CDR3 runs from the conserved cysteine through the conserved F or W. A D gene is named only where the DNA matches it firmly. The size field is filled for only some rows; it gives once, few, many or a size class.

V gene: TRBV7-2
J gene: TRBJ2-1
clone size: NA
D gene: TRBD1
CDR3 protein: CASKRDRVHNEQFF
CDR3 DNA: TGTGCCAGCAAACGGGACAGGGTTCACAATGAGCAGTTCTTC

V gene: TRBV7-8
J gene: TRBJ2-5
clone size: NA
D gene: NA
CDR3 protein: CASSFASLKTQYF
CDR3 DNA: TGTGCCAGCAGCTTCGCTTCCCTGAAGACCCAGTACTTC

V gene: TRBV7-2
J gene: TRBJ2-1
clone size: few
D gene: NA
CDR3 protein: CASSFRYQTWGNEQFF
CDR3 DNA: TGTGCCAGCAGCTTCCGATACCAGACATGGGGCAATGAGCAGTTCTTC

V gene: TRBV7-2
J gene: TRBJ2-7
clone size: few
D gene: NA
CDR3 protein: CASALELTDKGNYEQYF
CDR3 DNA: TGTGCCAGCGCCCTTGAACTAACAGACAAGGGCAACTACGAGCAGTACTTC

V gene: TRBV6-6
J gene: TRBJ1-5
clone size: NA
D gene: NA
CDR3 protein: CGSSERGDQPQHF
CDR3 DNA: TGTGGATCTAGCGAAAGGGGGGACCAGCCCCAGCATTTT

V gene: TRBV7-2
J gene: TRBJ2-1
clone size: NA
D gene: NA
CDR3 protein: CASSLDPEDEQFF
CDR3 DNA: TGTGCCAGCAGCTTAGACCCGGAAGATGAGCAGTTCTTC

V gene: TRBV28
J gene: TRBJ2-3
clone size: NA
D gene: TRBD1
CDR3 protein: CASSHLGTGSPNTQYF
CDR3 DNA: TGTGCCAGCAGTCACCTCGGGACAGGAAGTCCCAATACGCAGTATTTT

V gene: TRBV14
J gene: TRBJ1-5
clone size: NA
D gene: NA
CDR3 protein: CASSQGRNQPQHF
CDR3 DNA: TGTGCCAGCAGCCAAGGTCGGAATCAGCCCCAGCATTTT

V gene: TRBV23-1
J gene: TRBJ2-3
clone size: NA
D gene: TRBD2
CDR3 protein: CAPGTSGRSTDTQYF
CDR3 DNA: TGCGCCCCCGGGACTAGCGGGAGGAGCACAGATACGCAGTATTTT

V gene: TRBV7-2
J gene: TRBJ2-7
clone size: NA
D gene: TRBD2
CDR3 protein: CASSFGLAEIYEQYF
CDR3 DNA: TGTGCCAGCAGCTTTGGGCTAGCGGAAATATACGAGCAGTACTTC

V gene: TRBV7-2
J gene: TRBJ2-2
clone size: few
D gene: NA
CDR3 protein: CASSLASTLTGELFF
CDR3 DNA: TGTGCCAGCAGCTTGGCTAGCACCCTCACCGGGGAGCTGTTTTTT

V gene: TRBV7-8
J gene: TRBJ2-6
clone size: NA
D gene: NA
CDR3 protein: CASSLRQATAEANVLTF
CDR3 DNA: TGTGCCAGCAGCCTAAGACAGGCCACAGCCGAAGCCAACGTCCTGACTTTC

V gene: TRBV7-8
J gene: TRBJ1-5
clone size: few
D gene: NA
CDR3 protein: CASSLAIYQPQHF
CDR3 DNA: TGTGCCAGCAGCTTAGCGATTTATCAGCCCCAGCATTTT

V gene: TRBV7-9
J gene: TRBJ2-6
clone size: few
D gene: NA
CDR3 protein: CASSRDRSGANVLTF
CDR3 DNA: TGTGCCAGCAGCAGAGACAGATCTGGGGCCAACGTCCTGACTTTC

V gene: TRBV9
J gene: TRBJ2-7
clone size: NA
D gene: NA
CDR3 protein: CASSTRPEPYEQYF
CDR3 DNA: TGTGCCAGCAGCACGCGACCGGAACCCTACGAGCAGTACTTC